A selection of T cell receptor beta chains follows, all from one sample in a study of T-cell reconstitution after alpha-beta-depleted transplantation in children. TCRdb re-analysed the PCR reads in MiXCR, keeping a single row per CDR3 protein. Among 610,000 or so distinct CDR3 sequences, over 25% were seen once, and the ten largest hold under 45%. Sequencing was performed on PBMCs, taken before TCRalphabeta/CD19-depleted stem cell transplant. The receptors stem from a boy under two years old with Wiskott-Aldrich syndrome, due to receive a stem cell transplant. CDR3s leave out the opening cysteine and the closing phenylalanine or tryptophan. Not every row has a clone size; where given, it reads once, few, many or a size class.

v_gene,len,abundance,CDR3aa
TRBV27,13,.,ASSSLSGGSYEQY
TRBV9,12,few,ASSGGTGGYEQY
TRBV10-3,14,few,AISPDRSRRNYGYT
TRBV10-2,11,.,ASSEFLGGEQF
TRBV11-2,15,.,ASSLARRLAGANEQF
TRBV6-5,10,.,AVLGGNTEAF
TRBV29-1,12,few,SVRGVGPKGEQF
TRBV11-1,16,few,ASSLASASGSFRNEQF
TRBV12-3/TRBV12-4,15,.,ASSFQTSGSSYNEQF
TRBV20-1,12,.,SAREVGSADTQY
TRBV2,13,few,ASSAGTSGIYEQY
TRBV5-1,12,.,ASTRQSLANEQY
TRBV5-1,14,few,ASSLTSGNQYGELF
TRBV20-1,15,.,SARDARQGALRETQY
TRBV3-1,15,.,ASSPRRTQPVIDTQY
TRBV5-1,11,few,ASSAGGTVEAF
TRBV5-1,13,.,ASNADSGGFETQY
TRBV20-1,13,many,SARDGSGRRDTQY
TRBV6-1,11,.,ASSTLRGQPQH
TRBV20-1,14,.,SANPLVAGGTSEQY
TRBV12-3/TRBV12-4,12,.,ASIGRIRGHTQY
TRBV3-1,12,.,ASSQERVADTQY
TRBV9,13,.,ASSVVTGPYNEQF
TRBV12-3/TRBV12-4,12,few,ASSPLGGGFEAF
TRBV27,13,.,ASSVLAGSTDAQY
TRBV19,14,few,ASRLNRISPDQPQH
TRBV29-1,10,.,SVDDRAGGYT
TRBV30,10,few,AWRGSTDTQY
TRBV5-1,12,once,ASSLVESRETQY
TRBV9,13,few,ASTEAGLSYNEQF
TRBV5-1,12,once,ASSLDSGGETQY
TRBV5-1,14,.,ASSLVAGGYTDTQY
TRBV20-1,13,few,SARDISSANEKLF
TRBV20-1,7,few,SAGQGGG
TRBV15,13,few,ATSRDPGALYEQY
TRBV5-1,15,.,ASSSRFSGTPSYEQY
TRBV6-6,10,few,ASSYSTGELF
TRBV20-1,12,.,SARVSGSHSPLH
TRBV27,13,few,ASSLVGYSNQPQH
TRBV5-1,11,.,ASSLALDQPQH
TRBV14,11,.,ASSSVGWTEAF